The present T cell receptor beta chain was sequenced within a study of glioma-infiltrating T cells. This clonotype was detected a few times. Amplification of TCR alpha and beta CDR3 regions from RNA used iRepertoire nested multiplex PCR. Each CDR3 protein gets one entry after TCRdb re-called the multiplex PCR reads with MiXCR. The repertoire consists of roughly 200,000 distinct CDR3 sequences, with roughly two fifths occurring once and the leading ten covering 5.2%. What was sequenced was glioma tissue, nonneoplastic brain tissue, or PBMCs (not recorded which). The clonotype was recovered from a human donor with low-grade glioma or glioblastoma, undergoing nonglioma brain surgery, or in good health (not recorded which).

The CDR3 sequence is CASSSSRQAFEQYF. The CDR3, as DNA: TGTGCCAGTAGTTCCTCCCGACAGGCGTTCGAGCAGTACTTC. V usage is TRBV19 and J usage is TRBJ2-7; weak D call: TRBD1 (6 bases). Trimming pared 5 bases from V and 6 bases from J, leaving 17 bases between. Germline CDR1 and CDR2: LNHDA and SQIVND (reference sequence). The CDR3 consists of 14 residues.